The 10 T cell receptor beta chains listed next were all sequenced from one sample in a study of blood T cells in healthy people across ages. The second PCR ran roughly 7 to 11 cycles with a sample-barcoded 5' primer and J-beta primers. TCRdb re-derived calls from the 5' RACE reads in MiXCR, one entry per CDR3 protein. Here the sample spans hundreds of thousands of distinct CDR3 sequences, approximately 48% being singletons. Sequences were obtained from blood. The receptors stem from a man in his sixties in good health.

A few counts support this clonotype. The chain uses TRBV6-2 or TRBV6-3 and TRBJ2-1; D possibly uses TRBD1 or TRBD2 (5 bases each). This CDR3 spans 17 amino acids. V gave up 5 bases and J gave up 2 bases, with 19 bases separating them. Germline CDR1 is MNHEY and CDR2 is SVGEGT. CDR3 region: CASSPTLYGTTYNEQFF. In DNA, the CDR3 is TGTGCCAGCAGTCCCACGCTCTACGGGACGACCTACAATGAGCAGTTCTTC.

V usage is TRBV6-2 or TRBV6-3 and J usage is TRBJ2-6, with 7 bases aligning to TRBD1. CDR3 size: 15 residues. Germline CDR1 is MNHEY and CDR2 is SVGEGT. J lost 4 bases, V lost 3 bases, and 3 bases had no gene match. The CDR3 reads CASSYTGVGANVLTF. The CDR3, as DNA: TGTGCCAGCAGTTATACAGGGGTCGGGGCCAACGTCCTGACTTTC.

V is TRBV23-1 and J is TRBJ2-7; D unclear. TRBV23-1 is an ORF, and what it does is uncertain. The CDR3 spans 14 residues. V lost 0 bases to trimming and J lost 7 bases, with 13 bases between them. The CDR3 region is CASSQSPQVGEQYF. CDR3 coding DNA: TGCGCCAGCAGTCAATCGCCCCAAGTGGGTGAGCAGTACTTC.

This clonotype was detected many times. The chain uses TRBV12-3 or TRBV12-4 and TRBJ2-7, with 7 nucleotides matching TRBD1. This CDR3 has 14 residues. The trim removed 6 bases at V and 1 base at J, leaving 6 bases unmatched. The CDR3 spells CASSRDRVSYEQYF. For the CDR3, the DNA is TGTGCCAGCAGCCGGGACAGAGTTTCCTACGAGCAGTACTTC.

This clonotype was detected a few times. The CDR3 DNA sequence: TGTGCCAGCAGCACACACAGCACCATTATGGGCTACACCTTC. Its protein product is CASSTHSTIMGYTF. The genes are TRBV5-6 and TRBJ1-2; no reliable D call. Germline assignment: CDR1 SGHDT and CDR2 YYEEEE. The V end lost 4 bases, the J end lost 8 bases, and 18 bases lay between the germline ends. The CDR3 covers 14 residues.

As for this clonotype: Being one base from a much bigger clone, this may be a read error. This chain links TRBV20-1 with TRBJ2-5, with TRBD1 matching 12 bases. Germline V gene sequence: CDR1 DFQATT, CDR2 SNEGSKA (reference sequence). The CDR3 is 15 residues long. J lost 11 bases, V lost 2 bases, and 12 bases had no gene match. CDR3 nucleotide sequence: TGCAGTGCTAGATTGGGGACAGGGGGCGAAAATGAGCAGTACTTC. Translation: CSARLGTGGENEQYF.

The chain recombines TRBV20-1 with TRBJ1-1, with 8 bases that match TRBD1. Losses at the gene ends were 5 bases for V and 5 bases for J; bases not matched to a gene: 16. CDR1 and CDR2 (germline): DFQATT, SNEGSKA (reference sequence). CDR3 length: 16 amino acids. This chain's CDR3 is CSAEAQRGQGRTEAFF. The CDR3, as DNA: TGCAGTGCTGAAGCTCAACGAGGACAGGGAAGAACTGAAGCTTTCTTT.

In this sample, this clonotype turned up once. The chain carries TRBV20-1 and TRBJ1-5, with D uncertain. V was clipped by 1 base and J by 7 bases, with 17 bases between them. The CDR3 is 15 residues long. The V gene's germline CDR1 is DFQATT and CDR2 SNEGSKA (reference sequence). In nucleotides, the CDR3 is TGCAGTGCTAGAGGTGGTGGTCAGCTGTACCAGCCCCAGCATTTT. As protein: CSARGGGQLYQPQHF.

The chain uses TRBV14 and TRBJ2-7, with 8 bases matching TRBD2. This CDR3 comprises 15 residues. The J segment lost 5 bases and the V segment lost 0 bases, leaving 6 bases of the junction unmatched. Germline CDR1 SGHDN, CDR2 FVKESK. The CDR3 spells CASSQDRKGLDEQYF. CDR3 in DNA: TGTGCCAGCAGCCAAGATCGGAAGGGACTAGACGAGCAGTACTTC.

The rearrangement uses TRBV6-2 or TRBV6-3 and TRBJ2-1, with no clear D. The CDR3 sequence is 16 residues long. V dropped 4 bases and J dropped 0 bases, with 13 bases sitting between them. Germline V CDR1 and CDR2: MNHEY, SVGEGT. The CDR3 bases are TGTGCCAGCAGTTTGCTTGACACAAGCTCCTACAATGAGCAGTTCTTC. Residues: CASSLLDTSSYNEQFF.